This passage covers 2 T cell receptor beta chains from one sample sequenced in a study of OX40 agonist ivuxolimab in advanced cancers. Only in-frame clones appear in the TCRdb table, and some are missing; sequencing was by immunoSEQ multiplex PCR. This table has 50,000 to 75,000 clones, 90% to 95% appearing once. The sequenced sample was CD4+ or CD8+ T cells sorted from blood, obtained in a trial of the OX40 agonist ivuxolimab. The receptors come from an adult with an advanced solid tumor such as melanoma, head and neck, liver or kidney cancer.

This sequence joins TRBV11-2 and TRBJ2-7; D remains unclear. Germline V gene data show CDR1 as SGHAT and CDR2 as FQNNGV. This CDR3 is built from 13 residues. V lost 3 bases and J lost 2, with 8 bases in between. CDR3 residues: CASSLSGTYEQYF. In nucleotides, the CDR3 is TGTGCCAGCAGCTTGTCGGGCACCTACGAGCAGTACTTC.

The genes are TRBV2 and TRBJ2-7; 12 nucleotides align to TRBD2. The CDR3 sequence is 17 residues long. The trim removed 8 bases at V and 0 bases at J, leaving 11 bases unmatched. Germline V gene lookup returns CDR1 SNHLY and CDR2 FYNNEI. CDR3 sequence: CASAQSTSGGLSYEQYF. CDR3 nucleotides: TGTGCCAGCGCCCAATCAACTAGCGGGGGGCTCTCCTACGAGCAGTACTTC.